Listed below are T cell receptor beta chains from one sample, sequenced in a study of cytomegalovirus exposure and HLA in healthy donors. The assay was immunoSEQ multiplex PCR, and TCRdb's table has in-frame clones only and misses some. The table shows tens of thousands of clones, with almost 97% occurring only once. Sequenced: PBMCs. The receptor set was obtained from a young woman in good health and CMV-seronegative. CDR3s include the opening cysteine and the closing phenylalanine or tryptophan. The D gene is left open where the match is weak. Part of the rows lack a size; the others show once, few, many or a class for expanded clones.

CDR3nt: TGTGCCAGCAGCCCTATCCCGGCGGGAGTGGGGGATACGCAGTATTTT; CDR3aa: CASSPIPAGVGDTQYF; j_gene: TRBJ2-3; d_gene: TRBD2; abundance: -; v_gene: TRBV6-6
CDR3nt: TGTGCCAGCAAGAGGGGGGGTAGCTCCTACAATGAGCAGTTCTTC; CDR3aa: CASKRGGSSYNEQFF; j_gene: TRBJ2-1; d_gene: -; abundance: -; v_gene: TRBV2
CDR3nt: TGTGCCAGCAGTCCCTCCCCGGGTGCAGCGGGAGGGCCCCGTTTCTTC; CDR3aa: CASSPSPGAAGGPRFF; j_gene: TRBJ2-1; d_gene: TRBD2; abundance: once; v_gene: TRBV27
CDR3nt: TGTGCCAGCAGTCTCAGGGTGGGCACTGAAGCTTTCTTT; CDR3aa: CASSLRVGTEAFF; j_gene: TRBJ1-1; d_gene: -; abundance: -; v_gene: TRBV28
CDR3nt: TGTGCCAGCAGTGAAGACAGGACTGATTTCTCTGGGGCCAACGTCCTGACTTTC; CDR3aa: CASSEDRTDFSGANVLTF; j_gene: TRBJ2-6; d_gene: -; abundance: -; v_gene: TRBV25-1
CDR3nt: TGTGCCAGCAGTCCCGGGACAGGGGGCAATCAGCCCCAGCATTTT; CDR3aa: CASSPGTGGNQPQHF; j_gene: TRBJ1-5; d_gene: TRBD1; abundance: few; v_gene: TRBV6-4
CDR3nt: TGCGCCAGCAGCTTGGCAGCGGGACTAGACACAGATACGCAGTATTTT; CDR3aa: CASSLAAGLDTDTQYF; j_gene: TRBJ2-3; d_gene: TRBD2; abundance: -; v_gene: TRBV5-1
CDR3nt: TGTGCCAGCAGCCCCCCGCTAGCGGGAGGGCCGGGGGAGACCCAGTACTTC; CDR3aa: CASSPPLAGGPGETQYF; j_gene: TRBJ2-5; d_gene: TRBD2; abundance: -; v_gene: TRBV7-9
CDR3nt: TGTGCCAGCAGCAATGGGGCGCAGCCCCAGCATTTT; CDR3aa: CASSNGAQPQHF; j_gene: TRBJ1-5; d_gene: -; abundance: -; v_gene: TRBV21-1
CDR3nt: TGTGCCAGCAGTTTGGTGGGGCCGGGACAGGCGACCTACGAGCAGTACTTC; CDR3aa: CASSLVGPGQATYEQYF; j_gene: TRBJ2-7; d_gene: TRBD1; abundance: once; v_gene: TRBV28
CDR3nt: TGTGCCATCAGCCCCCCGGGACAGGGGTTTGGCTACACCTTC; CDR3aa: CAISPPGQGFGYTF; j_gene: TRBJ1-2; d_gene: TRBD1; abundance: once; v_gene: TRBV10-3
CDR3nt: TGTGCCAGCAGCACTACAGGGACCGGTGGCGGGGAGCTGTTTTTT; CDR3aa: CASSTTGTGGGELFF; j_gene: TRBJ2-2; d_gene: -; abundance: -; v_gene: TRBV11-3
CDR3nt: TGCGCCAGCAGCTTATCTAGCGGGAGGGCAGATACGCAGTATTTT; CDR3aa: CASSLSSGRADTQYF; j_gene: TRBJ2-3; d_gene: TRBD2; abundance: -; v_gene: TRBV5-1
CDR3nt: TGCGCCAGCAGCCAAGTACCCGGGCAAGAGACCCAGTACTTC; CDR3aa: CASSQVPGQETQYF; j_gene: TRBJ2-5; d_gene: -; abundance: once; v_gene: TRBV4-3
CDR3nt: TGTGCCAGCTCTACCGCTACTGAAGCTTTCTTT; CDR3aa: CASSTATEAFF; j_gene: TRBJ1-1; d_gene: -; abundance: once; v_gene: TRBV28
CDR3nt: TGTGCCAGCAGCTTCCAGGGGCAGAACACCGGGGAGCTGTTTTTT; CDR3aa: CASSFQGQNTGELFF; j_gene: TRBJ2-2; d_gene: -; abundance: -; v_gene: TRBV13
CDR3nt: TGTGCCTGGAGTAAAAAACAGGGCCGGGGCACTGAAGCTTTCTTT; CDR3aa: CAWSKKQGRGTEAFF; j_gene: TRBJ1-1; d_gene: -; abundance: -; v_gene: TRBV30
CDR3nt: TGTGCCAGCAGTTTTCCCAGGTCCGACAGTACTGAAGCTTTCTTT; CDR3aa: CASSFPRSDSTEAFF; j_gene: TRBJ1-1; d_gene: -; abundance: -; v_gene: TRBV28
CDR3nt: TGTGCCAGCAGCGCCCGGACTAGCCCATTGAGGTACTTC; CDR3aa: CASSARTSPLRYF; j_gene: TRBJ2-5; d_gene: TRBD2; abundance: -; v_gene: TRBV27
CDR3nt: TGTGCCAGCAGTGAACAAACGAGCTCCTACGAGCAGTACTTC; CDR3aa: CASSEQTSSYEQYF; j_gene: TRBJ2-7; d_gene: -; abundance: -; v_gene: TRBV6-1
CDR3nt: TGTGCCAGCAGCTTAGCCCCGCCTAGCGGAGAGACCCAGTACTTC; CDR3aa: CASSLAPPSGETQYF; j_gene: TRBJ2-5; d_gene: TRBD2; abundance: -; v_gene: TRBV7-8
CDR3nt: TGTGCCTGGAGTGTATCCCGAAGCCCAAAACGGTATTTT; CDR3aa: CAWSVSRSPKRYF; j_gene: TRBJ2-3; d_gene: -; abundance: -; v_gene: TRBV30
CDR3nt: TGTGCCAGCAGTCCGGAGGGGGCCTCTGGAAACACCATATATTTT; CDR3aa: CASSPEGASGNTIYF; j_gene: TRBJ1-3; d_gene: TRBD1; abundance: -; v_gene: TRBV27
CDR3nt: TGTGCCAGCAGCCTAGCGGGGGCACCGGGAGATACGCAGTATTTT; CDR3aa: CASSLAGAPGDTQYF; j_gene: TRBJ2-3; d_gene: TRBD2; abundance: -; v_gene: TRBV5-4
CDR3nt: TGTGCCAGCAGTTCCCCGGGACTACCCACAGATACGCAGTATTTT; CDR3aa: CASSSPGLPTDTQYF; j_gene: TRBJ2-3; d_gene: TRBD2; abundance: -; v_gene: TRBV6-5
CDR3nt: TGTGCCACCAGAACCGGGACTAACTACAATGAGCAGTTCTTC; CDR3aa: CATRTGTNYNEQFF; j_gene: TRBJ2-1; d_gene: TRBD2; abundance: -; v_gene: TRBV10-3
CDR3nt: TGTGCCAGCAGGGACGGACTAGTTGAAGAGACCCAGTACTTC; CDR3aa: CASRDGLVEETQYF; j_gene: TRBJ2-5; d_gene: TRBD2; abundance: once; v_gene: TRBV27
CDR3nt: TGTGCCACCACCCCGACAGGGGTCGACTATGGCTACACCTTC; CDR3aa: CATTPTGVDYGYTF; j_gene: TRBJ1-2; d_gene: TRBD1; abundance: -; v_gene: TRBV15
CDR3nt: TGTGCCAGCACGCAGGGGGCGCGGGGAAACACCATATATTTT; CDR3aa: CASTQGARGNTIYF; j_gene: TRBJ1-3; d_gene: TRBD1; abundance: -; v_gene: TRBV18
CDR3nt: TGTGCCAGTAGCGGGGGGCCCCTTTCTCCCCAGCATTTT; CDR3aa: CASSGGPLSPQHF; j_gene: TRBJ1-5; d_gene: -; abundance: -; v_gene: TRBV19
CDR3nt: TGTGCCAGCTCGCCTGGGACAGGGCCCGAAGAGACCCAGTACTTC; CDR3aa: CASSPGTGPEETQYF; j_gene: TRBJ2-5; d_gene: TRBD1; abundance: -; v_gene: TRBV18
CDR3nt: TGTGCCAGCAGTGATCGGGGTGGGGACACTCAAGAGACCCAGTACTTC; CDR3aa: CASSDRGGDTQETQYF; j_gene: TRBJ2-5; d_gene: -; abundance: -; v_gene: TRBV25-1
CDR3nt: TGCGCCAGCAGCCACGGGGGACTAGCGGGAGGGGCGACAGATACGCAGTATTTT; CDR3aa: CASSHGGLAGGATDTQYF; j_gene: TRBJ2-3; d_gene: TRBD2; abundance: -; v_gene: TRBV5-1
CDR3nt: TGTGCCACCTCAGGGACAGGGGTTGAAAAACTGTTTTTT; CDR3aa: CATSGTGVEKLFF; j_gene: TRBJ1-4; d_gene: TRBD1; abundance: -; v_gene: TRBV10-3
CDR3nt: TGCGCCAGCAGCTTGGCGAGGGGGGGTGGCACAGATACGCAGTATTTT; CDR3aa: CASSLARGGGTDTQYF; j_gene: TRBJ2-3; d_gene: -; abundance: -; v_gene: TRBV5-1
CDR3nt: TGTGCCAGCAGCGCAGGGGAAGAGACCCAGTACTTC; CDR3aa: CASSAGEETQYF; j_gene: TRBJ2-5; d_gene: -; abundance: -; v_gene: TRBV25-1
CDR3nt: TGTGCCAGCAGCTTCCTAGCGGGTAGCTCCTACAATGAGCAGTTCTTC; CDR3aa: CASSFLAGSSYNEQFF; j_gene: TRBJ2-1; d_gene: TRBD2; abundance: -; v_gene: TRBV11-2
CDR3nt: TGTGCCAGCAGTTGGGGGCCTGATTCGGGCGAGCAGTACTTC; CDR3aa: CASSWGPDSGEQYF; j_gene: TRBJ2-7; d_gene: -; abundance: -; v_gene: TRBV2
CDR3nt: TGTGCCAGCAGTGGACCGGGACAGGGGATTGGTGAGCAGTTCTTC; CDR3aa: CASSGPGQGIGEQFF; j_gene: TRBJ2-1; d_gene: TRBD1; abundance: -; v_gene: TRBV2
CDR3nt: TGTGCCAGCAGCCCCGCTAGCGGGAGCCCCTACGAGCAGTACTTC; CDR3aa: CASSPASGSPYEQYF; j_gene: TRBJ2-7; d_gene: TRBD2; abundance: -; v_gene: TRBV28
CDR3nt: TGTGCCAGCAGCCACACCGCAGCGGGAGGGGCCCAAGGCCTCACAGATACGCAGTATTTT; CDR3aa: CASSHTAAGGAQGLTDTQYF; j_gene: TRBJ2-3; d_gene: TRBD2; abundance: -; v_gene: TRBV4-2
CDR3nt: TGTGCCAGCGGTCCCCCGGGGGGGTTCCACGAGCAGTACTTC; CDR3aa: CASGPPGGFHEQYF; j_gene: TRBJ2-7; d_gene: TRBD2; abundance: -; v_gene: TRBV7-9
CDR3nt: TGTGCCAGCAGCTTGGTGGCCCCGTCCTACGAGCAGTACTTC; CDR3aa: CASSLVAPSYEQYF; j_gene: TRBJ2-7; d_gene: -; abundance: -; v_gene: TRBV5-8
CDR3nt: TGTGCCAGCAGCTTAGACTTATGGGCCTCCGCCGCCGGAAACACCATATATTTT; CDR3aa: CASSLDLWASAAGNTIYF; j_gene: TRBJ1-3; d_gene: -; abundance: -; v_gene: TRBV11-1
CDR3nt: TGTGCCAGCAGTGAATGGGGGGGAGCTAACTATGGCTACACCTTC; CDR3aa: CASSEWGGANYGYTF; j_gene: TRBJ1-2; d_gene: -; abundance: once; v_gene: TRBV2
CDR3nt: TGTGCCAGTACCGGGGGGACAGGGGGCAAATACGAGCAGTACTTC; CDR3aa: CASTGGTGGKYEQYF; j_gene: TRBJ2-7; d_gene: TRBD1; abundance: -; v_gene: TRBV19
CDR3nt: TGTGCCAGCAGCCCACGGGGGAGCTCCTACAATGAGCAGTTCTTC; CDR3aa: CASSPRGSSYNEQFF; j_gene: TRBJ2-1; d_gene: -; abundance: -; v_gene: TRBV7-2
CDR3nt: TGTGCCAGCTCACCGGAAACTAGCGCCCGGGGGGAGACCCAGTACTTC; CDR3aa: CASSPETSARGETQYF; j_gene: TRBJ2-5; d_gene: TRBD2; abundance: -; v_gene: TRBV18
CDR3nt: TGCGCCAGCAGCTTGCCCCCTAGCGGGAGCCTCGGGGCCGGGGAGCTGTTTTTT; CDR3aa: CASSLPPSGSLGAGELFF; j_gene: TRBJ2-2; d_gene: TRBD2; abundance: -; v_gene: TRBV5-1
CDR3nt: TGTGCCACCTGGCGGGGGGATACGCAGTATTTT; CDR3aa: CATWRGDTQYF; j_gene: TRBJ2-3; d_gene: TRBD2; abundance: -; v_gene: TRBV19
CDR3nt: TGCGCCAGCAGCCAAACAACAACGGGTTACTACAATGAGCAGTTCTTC; CDR3aa: CASSQTTTGYYNEQFF; j_gene: TRBJ2-1; d_gene: -; abundance: -; v_gene: TRBV4-3
CDR3nt: TGCGCCAGCAGCTTGGGGACAGGACTCCCCTACGAGCAGTACTTC; CDR3aa: CASSLGTGLPYEQYF; j_gene: TRBJ2-7; d_gene: TRBD1; abundance: -; v_gene: TRBV5-1